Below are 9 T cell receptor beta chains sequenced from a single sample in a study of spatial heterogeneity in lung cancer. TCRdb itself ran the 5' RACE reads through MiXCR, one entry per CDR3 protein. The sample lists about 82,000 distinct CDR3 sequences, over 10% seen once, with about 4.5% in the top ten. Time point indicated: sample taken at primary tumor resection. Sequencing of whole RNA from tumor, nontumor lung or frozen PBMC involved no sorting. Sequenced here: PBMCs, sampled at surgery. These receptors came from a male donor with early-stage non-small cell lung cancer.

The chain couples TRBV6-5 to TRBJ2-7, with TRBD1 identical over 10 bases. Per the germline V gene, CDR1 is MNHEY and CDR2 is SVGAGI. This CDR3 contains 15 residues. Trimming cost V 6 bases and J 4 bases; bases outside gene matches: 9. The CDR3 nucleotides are TGTGCCAGCAGAAACGGACAGGGGGTCTTTTACGAGCAGTACTTC. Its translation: CASRNGQGVFYEQYF.

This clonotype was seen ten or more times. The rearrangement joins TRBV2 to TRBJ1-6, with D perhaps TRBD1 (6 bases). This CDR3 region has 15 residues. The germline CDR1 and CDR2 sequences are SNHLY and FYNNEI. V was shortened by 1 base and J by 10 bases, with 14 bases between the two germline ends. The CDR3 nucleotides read TGTGCCAGCAGTGAAGGGGGCAGGGGAGGGTCACCCCTCCACTTT. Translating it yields CASSEGGRGGSPLHF.

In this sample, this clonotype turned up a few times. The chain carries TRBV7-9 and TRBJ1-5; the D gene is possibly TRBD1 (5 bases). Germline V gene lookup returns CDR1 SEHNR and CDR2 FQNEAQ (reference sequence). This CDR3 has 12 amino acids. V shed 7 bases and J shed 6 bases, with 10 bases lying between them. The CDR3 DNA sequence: TGTGCCAGCACCCAGGGCGGTCAGCCCCAGCATTTT. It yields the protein CASTQGGQPQHF.

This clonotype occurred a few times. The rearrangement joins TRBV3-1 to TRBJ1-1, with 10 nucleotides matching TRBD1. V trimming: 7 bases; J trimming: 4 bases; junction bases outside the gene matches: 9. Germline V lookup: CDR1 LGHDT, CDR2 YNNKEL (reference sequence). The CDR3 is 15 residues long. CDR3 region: CASKWTGGRGTEAFF. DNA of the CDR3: TGTGCCAGCAAATGGACAGGGGGAAGAGGCACTGAAGCTTTCTTT.

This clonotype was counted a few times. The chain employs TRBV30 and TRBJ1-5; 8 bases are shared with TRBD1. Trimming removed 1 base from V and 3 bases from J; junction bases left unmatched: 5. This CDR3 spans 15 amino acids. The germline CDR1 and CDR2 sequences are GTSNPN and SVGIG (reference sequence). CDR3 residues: CAWSDDRGPNQPQHF. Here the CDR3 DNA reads TGTGCCTGGAGTGACGACAGGGGCCCCAATCAGCCCCAGCATTTT.

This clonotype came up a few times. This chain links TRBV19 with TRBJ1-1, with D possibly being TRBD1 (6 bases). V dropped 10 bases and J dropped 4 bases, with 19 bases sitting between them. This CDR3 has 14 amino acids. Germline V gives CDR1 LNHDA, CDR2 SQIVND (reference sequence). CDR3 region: CATNPQGRGTEAFF. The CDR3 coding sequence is TGTGCCACTAACCCACAGGGCAGGGGCACTGAAGCTTTCTTT.

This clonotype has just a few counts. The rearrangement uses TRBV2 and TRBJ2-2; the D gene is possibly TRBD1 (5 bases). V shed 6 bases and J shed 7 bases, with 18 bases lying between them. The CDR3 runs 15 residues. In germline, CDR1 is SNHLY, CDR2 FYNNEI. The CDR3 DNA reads TGTGCCAGCAGCCCCCAGACAGCAAATCTCGGGGAGCTGTTTTTT. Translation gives CASSPQTANLGELFF.

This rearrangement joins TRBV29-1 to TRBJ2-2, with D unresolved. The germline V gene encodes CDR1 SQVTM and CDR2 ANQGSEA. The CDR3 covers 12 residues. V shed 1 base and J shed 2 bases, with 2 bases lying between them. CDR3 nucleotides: TGCAGCGTTGAAGGCAACACCGGGGAGCTGTTTTTT. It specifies CSVEGNTGELFF.

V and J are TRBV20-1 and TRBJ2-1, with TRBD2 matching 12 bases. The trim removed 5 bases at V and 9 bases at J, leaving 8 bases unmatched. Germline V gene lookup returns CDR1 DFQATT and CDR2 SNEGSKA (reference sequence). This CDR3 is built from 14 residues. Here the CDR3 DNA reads TGCAGTGCTCACCCGGGACTAGCGGGTGGTGAGCAGTTCTTC. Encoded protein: CSAHPGLAGGEQFF.